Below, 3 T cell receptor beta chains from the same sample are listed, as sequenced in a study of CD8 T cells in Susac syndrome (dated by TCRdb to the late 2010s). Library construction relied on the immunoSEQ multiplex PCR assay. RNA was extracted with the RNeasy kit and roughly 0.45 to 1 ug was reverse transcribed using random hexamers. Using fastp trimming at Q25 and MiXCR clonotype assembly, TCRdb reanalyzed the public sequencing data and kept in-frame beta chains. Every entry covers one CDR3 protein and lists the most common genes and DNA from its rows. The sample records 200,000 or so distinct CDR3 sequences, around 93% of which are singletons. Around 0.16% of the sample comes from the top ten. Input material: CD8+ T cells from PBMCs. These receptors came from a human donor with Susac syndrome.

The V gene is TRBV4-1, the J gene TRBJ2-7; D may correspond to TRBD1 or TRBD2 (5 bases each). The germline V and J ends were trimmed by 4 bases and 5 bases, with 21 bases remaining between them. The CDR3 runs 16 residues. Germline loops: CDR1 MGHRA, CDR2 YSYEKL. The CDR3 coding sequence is TGCGCCAGCAGCCCGGAACCGGGACCAAGAATACACGAGCAGTACTTC. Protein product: CASSPEPGPRIHEQYF.

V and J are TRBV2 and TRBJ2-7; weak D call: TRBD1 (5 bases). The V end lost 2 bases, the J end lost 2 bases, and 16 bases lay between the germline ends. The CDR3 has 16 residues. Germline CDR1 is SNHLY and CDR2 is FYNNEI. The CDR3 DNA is TGTGCCAGCAGTGAACCCGTGTCATGGACAACCTACGAGCAGTACTTC. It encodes CASSEPVSWTTYEQYF.

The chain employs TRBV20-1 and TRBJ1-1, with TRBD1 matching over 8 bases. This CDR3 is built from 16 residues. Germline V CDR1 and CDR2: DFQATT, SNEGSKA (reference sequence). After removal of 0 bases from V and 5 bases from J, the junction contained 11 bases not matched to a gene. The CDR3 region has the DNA TGCAGTGCTAGAGATTGGGCAGGGGGCAAGTATACTGAAGCTTTCTTT. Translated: CSARDWAGGKYTEAFF.